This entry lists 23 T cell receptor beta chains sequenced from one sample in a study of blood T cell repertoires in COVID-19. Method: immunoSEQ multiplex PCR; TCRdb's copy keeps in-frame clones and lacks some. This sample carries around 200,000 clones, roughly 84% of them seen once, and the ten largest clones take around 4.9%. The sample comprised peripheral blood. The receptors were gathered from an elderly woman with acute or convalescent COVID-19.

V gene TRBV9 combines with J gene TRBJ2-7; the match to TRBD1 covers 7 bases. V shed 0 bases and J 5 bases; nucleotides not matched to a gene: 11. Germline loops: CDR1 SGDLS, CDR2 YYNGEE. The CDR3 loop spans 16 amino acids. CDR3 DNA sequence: TGTGCCAGCAGCGTAGCTGCGAGGGGGCTCCTCCACGAGCAGTACTTC. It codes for CASSVAARGLLHEQYF. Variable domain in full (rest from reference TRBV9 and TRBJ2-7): DSGVTQTPKHLITATGQRVTLRCSPRSGDLSVYWYQQSLDQGLQFLIQYYNGEERAKGNILERFSAQQFPDLHSELNLSSLELGDSALYFCASSVAARGLLHEQYFGPGTRLTVT.

Written as DNA, the CDR3 is TGTGCCAGCAGGCTTTGGGGACTAGCGGGAGTTAAAGATACGCAGTATTTT. Amino acids: CASRLWGLAGVKDTQYF. This chain uses TRBV27 with TRBJ2-3; TRBD2 agrees at 14 bases. Germline V CDR1 and CDR2: MNHEY, SMNVEV (reference sequence). The CDR3 has 17 amino acids. The ends lost 6 bases at V and 5 bases at J; junction bases unmatched: 10.

The CDR3 bases are TGTGCCAGCAGTTCCAGACTAGCGGGAGGCTACGAGCAGTACTTC. Amino acid sequence: CASSSRLAGGYEQYF. The chain carries TRBV6-2 or TRBV6-3 and TRBJ2-7, with 13 bases lining up with TRBD2. Germline lookup yields CDR1 MNHEY and CDR2 SVGEGT. CDR3 size: 15 residues. Trimming at V came to 4 bases and at J to 3 bases, leaving 3 bases not matched to a gene.

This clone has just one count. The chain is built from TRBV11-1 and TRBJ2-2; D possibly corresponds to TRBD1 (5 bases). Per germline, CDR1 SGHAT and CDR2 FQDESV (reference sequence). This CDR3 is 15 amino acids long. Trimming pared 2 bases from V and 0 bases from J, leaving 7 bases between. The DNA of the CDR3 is TGTGCCAGCAGCTTATGGGGCGCGAACACCGGGGAGCTGTTTTTT. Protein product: CASSLWGANTGELFF.

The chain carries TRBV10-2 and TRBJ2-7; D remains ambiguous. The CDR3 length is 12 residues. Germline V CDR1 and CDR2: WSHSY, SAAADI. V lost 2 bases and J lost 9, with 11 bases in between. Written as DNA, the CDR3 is TGCGCCAGCAGTGAGGGTGATTGGGCGCAGTACTTC. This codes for CASSEGDWAQYF.

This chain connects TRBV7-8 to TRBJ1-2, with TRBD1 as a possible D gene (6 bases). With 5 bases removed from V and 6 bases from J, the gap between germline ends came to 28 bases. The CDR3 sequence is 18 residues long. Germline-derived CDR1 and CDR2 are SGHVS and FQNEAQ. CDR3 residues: CASSLLGALSPLGDGYTF. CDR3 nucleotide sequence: TGTGCCAGCAGCCTACTGGGGGCACTTTCCCCCCTAGGGGATGGCTACACCTTC.

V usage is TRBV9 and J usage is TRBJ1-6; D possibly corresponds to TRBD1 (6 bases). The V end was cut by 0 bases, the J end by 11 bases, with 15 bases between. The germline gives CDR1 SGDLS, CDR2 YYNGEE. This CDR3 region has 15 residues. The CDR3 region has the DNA TGTGCCAGCAGCGTAGGTGGAGGACAGAGGACACCCCTCCACTTT. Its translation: CASSVGGGQRTPLHF.

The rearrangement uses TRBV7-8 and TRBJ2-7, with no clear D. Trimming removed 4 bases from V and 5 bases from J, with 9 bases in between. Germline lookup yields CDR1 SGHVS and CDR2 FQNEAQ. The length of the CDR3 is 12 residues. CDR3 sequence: CASSSSNNEQYF. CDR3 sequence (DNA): TGTGCCAGCAGCTCCTCCAACAACGAGCAGTACTTC.

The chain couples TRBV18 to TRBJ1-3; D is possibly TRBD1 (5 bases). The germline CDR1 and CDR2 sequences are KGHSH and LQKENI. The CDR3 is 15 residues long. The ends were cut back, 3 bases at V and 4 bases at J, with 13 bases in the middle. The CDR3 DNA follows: TGTGCCAGCTCACCCGACAGAGGAGCAGGAAACACCATATATTTT. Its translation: CASSPDRGAGNTIYF.

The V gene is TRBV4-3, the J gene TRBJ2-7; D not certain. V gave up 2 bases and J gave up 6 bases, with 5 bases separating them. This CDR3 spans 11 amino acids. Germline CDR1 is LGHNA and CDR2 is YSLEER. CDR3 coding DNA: TGCGCCAGCAGCCAATCAGGCGAGCAGTACTTC. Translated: CASSQSGEQYF.

The CDR3 loop is CASSIGTGGPGANVLTF. In DNA form, the CDR3 reads TGTGCCAGTAGTATTGGGACAGGGGGCCCTGGGGCCAACGTCCTGACTTTC. The V call is TRBV19, the J call TRBJ2-6; 12 bases match TRBD1. Germline-derived CDR1 and CDR2 are LNHDA and SQIVND (reference sequence). V shed 3 bases and J 2 bases; nucleotides not matched to a gene: 2. CDR3 size: 17 residues.

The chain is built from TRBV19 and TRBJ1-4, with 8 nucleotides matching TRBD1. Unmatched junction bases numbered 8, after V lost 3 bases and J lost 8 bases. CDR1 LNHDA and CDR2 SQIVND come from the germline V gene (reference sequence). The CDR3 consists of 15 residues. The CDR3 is CASSMMTGVGEKLFF. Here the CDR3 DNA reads TGTGCCAGTAGTATGATGACAGGGGTGGGAGAAAAACTGTTTTTT.

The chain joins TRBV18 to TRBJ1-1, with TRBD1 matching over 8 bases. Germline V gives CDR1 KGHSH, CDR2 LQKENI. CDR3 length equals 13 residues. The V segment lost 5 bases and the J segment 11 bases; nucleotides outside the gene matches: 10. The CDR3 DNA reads TGTGCCAGCTCAAGGACAGGGACTGGCTCGGCTTTCTTT. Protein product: CASSRTGTGSAFF.

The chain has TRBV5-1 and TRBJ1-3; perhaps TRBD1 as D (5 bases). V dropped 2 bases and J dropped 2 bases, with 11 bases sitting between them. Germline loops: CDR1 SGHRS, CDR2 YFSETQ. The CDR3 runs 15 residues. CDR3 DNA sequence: TGCGCCAGCAGCTTTTTTCCAGGGCCTGGAAACACCATATATTTT. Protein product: CASSFFPGPGNTIYF.

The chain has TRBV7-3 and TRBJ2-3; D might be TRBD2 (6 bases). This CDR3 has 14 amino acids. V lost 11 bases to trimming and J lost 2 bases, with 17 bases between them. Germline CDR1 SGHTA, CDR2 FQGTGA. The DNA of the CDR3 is TGTGCCTCAAGTGAGGGACTGTCCACAGATACGCAGTATTTT. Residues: CASSEGLSTDTQYF.

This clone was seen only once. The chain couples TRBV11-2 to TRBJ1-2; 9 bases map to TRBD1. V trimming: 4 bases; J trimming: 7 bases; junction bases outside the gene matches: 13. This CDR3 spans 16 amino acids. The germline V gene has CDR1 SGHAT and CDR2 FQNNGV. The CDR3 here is CASSSNRGRWVLGYTF. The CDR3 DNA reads TGTGCCAGCAGCTCTAACAGGGGGCGCTGGGTTCTTGGCTACACCTTC.

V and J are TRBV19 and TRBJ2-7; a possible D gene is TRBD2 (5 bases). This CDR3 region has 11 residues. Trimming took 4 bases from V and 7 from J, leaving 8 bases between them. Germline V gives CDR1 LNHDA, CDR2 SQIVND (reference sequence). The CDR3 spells CASSSGQEQYF. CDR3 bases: TGTGCCAGTAGTAGCGGGCAGGAGCAGTACTTC.

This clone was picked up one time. For the CDR3, the DNA is TGTGCCAGCGGAGGGAGCGCTCGGACTGAAGCTTTCTTT. It codes for CASGGSARTEAFF. The chain couples TRBV2 to TRBJ1-1, with D hard to call. The germline CDR1 and CDR2 sequences are SNHLY and FYNNEI. Trimming left V 8 bases short and J 5 bases short, with 15 bases between. There are 13 residues in the CDR3.

CDR3 loop: CASSPSGSTDTQYF. CDR3 coding DNA: TGTGCCAGCAGTCCTTCGGGGAGCACAGATACGCAGTATTTT. V is TRBV6-5 and J is TRBJ2-3; TRBD2 might be the D (5 bases). The CDR3 consists of 14 residues. V was clipped by 5 bases and J by 0 bases, with 9 bases between them. The germline V gene has CDR1 MNHEY and CDR2 SVGAGI.

The CDR3 loop is CASSSKPGQGMNPGNEQFF. DNA for the CDR3: TGCGCCAGCAGCTCTAAGCCGGGACAGGGTATGAATCCGGGGAATGAGCAGTTCTTC. V and J are TRBV5-1 and TRBJ2-1, with 9 bases fitting TRBD1. V gave up 3 bases and J gave up 7 bases; unmatched junction bases: 20. CDR3 length equals 19 residues. Germline V gene data show CDR1 as SGHRS and CDR2 as YFSETQ.

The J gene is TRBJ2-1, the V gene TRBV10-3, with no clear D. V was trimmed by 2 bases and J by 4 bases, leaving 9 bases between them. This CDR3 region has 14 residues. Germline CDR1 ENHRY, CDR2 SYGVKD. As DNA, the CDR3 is TGTGCCATCAGTGAGGCGCCCGCATACAATGAGCAGTTCTTC. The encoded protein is CAISEAPAYNEQFF.

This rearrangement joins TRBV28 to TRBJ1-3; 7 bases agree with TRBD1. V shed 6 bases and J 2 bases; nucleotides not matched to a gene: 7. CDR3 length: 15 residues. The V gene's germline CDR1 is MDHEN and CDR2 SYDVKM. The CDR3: CASSKRQGTGNTIYF. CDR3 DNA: TGTGCCAGCAGCAAAAGACAGGGAACTGGAAACACCATATATTTT.

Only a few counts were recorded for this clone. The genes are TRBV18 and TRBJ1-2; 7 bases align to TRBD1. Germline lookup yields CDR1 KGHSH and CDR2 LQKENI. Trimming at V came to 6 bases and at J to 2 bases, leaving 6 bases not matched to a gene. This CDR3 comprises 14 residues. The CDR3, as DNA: TGTGCCAGCTCGTCCTTGACAGGGAACTATGGCTACACCTTC. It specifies CASSSLTGNYGYTF.